This T cell receptor (beta chain) was captured in a study of identical twins. Study-wide points: Conclusions were based on cross-sectional statistical analysis, without following the same donors. Among monozygotic twins, out-of-frame TCR alpha sharing exceeded what models predicted.

Donors uniformly comprised healthy Caucasians. Template switching (which added a universal primer site) was used, and cDNA carried unique molecular identifiers. Each CDR3 protein is one row after TCRdb ran MiXCR on the 5' RACE reads. The table shows about 1.7 million distinct CDR3 sequences, with around a third occurring only once. About this clonotype: Its cognate antigen is unknown.

J gave up 3 bases and V 6 bases, and 5 bases lay outside the gene matches. The CDR3 consists of 14 residues. This sequence joins TRBV12-3 or TRBV12-4 and TRBJ2-3; 8 bases align to TRBD1. Sequencing used cord blood. This TCR was sampled from a newborn girl in good health. The CDR3 bases are TGTGCCAGCAGACCGGACAGGGAGACAGATACGCAGTATTTT. Amino acids: CASRPDRETDTQYF.